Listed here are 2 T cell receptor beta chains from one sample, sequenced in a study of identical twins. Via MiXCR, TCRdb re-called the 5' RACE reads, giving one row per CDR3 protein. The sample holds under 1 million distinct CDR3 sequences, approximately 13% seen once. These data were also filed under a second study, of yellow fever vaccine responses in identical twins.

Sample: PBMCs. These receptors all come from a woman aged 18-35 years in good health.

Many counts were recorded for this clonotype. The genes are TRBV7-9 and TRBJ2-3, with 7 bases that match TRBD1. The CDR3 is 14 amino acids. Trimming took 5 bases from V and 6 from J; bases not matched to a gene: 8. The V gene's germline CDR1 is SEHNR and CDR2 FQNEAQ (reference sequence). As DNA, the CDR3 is TGTGCCAGCAGCGCCAGGGGGAGTTTGGATACGCAGTATTTT. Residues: CASSARGSLDTQYF.

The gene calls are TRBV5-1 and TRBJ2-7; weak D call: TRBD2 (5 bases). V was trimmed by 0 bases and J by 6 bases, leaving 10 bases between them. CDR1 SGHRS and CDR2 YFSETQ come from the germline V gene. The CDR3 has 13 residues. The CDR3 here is CASSLETSGEQYF. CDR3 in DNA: TGCGCCAGCAGCTTGGAAACTAGTGGCGAGCAGTACTTC.